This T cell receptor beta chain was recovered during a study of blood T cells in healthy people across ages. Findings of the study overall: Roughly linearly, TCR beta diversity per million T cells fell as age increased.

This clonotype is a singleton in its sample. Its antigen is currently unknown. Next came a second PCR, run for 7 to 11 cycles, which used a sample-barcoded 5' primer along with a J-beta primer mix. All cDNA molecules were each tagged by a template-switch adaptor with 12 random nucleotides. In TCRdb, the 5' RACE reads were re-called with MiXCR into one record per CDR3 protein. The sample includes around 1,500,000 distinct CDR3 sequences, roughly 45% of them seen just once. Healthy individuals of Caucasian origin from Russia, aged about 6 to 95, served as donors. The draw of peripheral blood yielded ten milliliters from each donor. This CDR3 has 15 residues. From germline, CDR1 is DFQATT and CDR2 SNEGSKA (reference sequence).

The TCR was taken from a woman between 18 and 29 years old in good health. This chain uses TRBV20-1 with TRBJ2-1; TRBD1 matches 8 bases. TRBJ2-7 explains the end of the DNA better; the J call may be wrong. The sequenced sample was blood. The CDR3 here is CSARWQGAKSYEQYF. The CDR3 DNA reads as TGCAGTGCTCGCTGGCAGGGGGCGAAGTCCTACGAGCAGTACTTC.